The 32 T cell receptor beta chains in this list originate from one sample, sequenced in a study of tumor-infiltrating lymphocytes in primary liver carcinoma (dated by TCRdb to about 2017). Without any cell sorting, total RNA and DNA were extracted together from around 20-30 mg of bulk tissue using the AllPrep DNA/RNA mini kit. Data came from an Illumina HiSeq 2500. A constant-region primer and ProtoScript II reverse transcriptase were used to reverse-transcribe TCRbeta-specific cDNA from approximately 450 ng total RNA. Three nested multiplex PCR rounds, following a slightly modified ARM-PCR procedure, were used to build the TCRbeta libraries. Each of the first two PCR rounds ran for about 9 cycles and used multiplex TRBV1-TRBV30 forward primers together with a Cbeta reverse primer. TCRdb trimmed public reads at Q25 via fastp, called clones via MiXCR and kept in-frame beta chains. Every distinct CDR3 protein forms one entry, paired with its most common genes and DNA. The sample profile shows some 55,000 distinct CDR3 sequences; about 73% of them were found once. Roughly 26% of the sample is in the top ten clones.

The sample was liver tumor tissue from sampling region 2. The cell subset or site label for this specimen denotes: tumor region T2, inferior pole. Source of these receptors: a man aged 40-49 years with primary liver carcinoma and hepatitis B virus infection.

As to this clonotype: This is likely a read error, given that the CDR3 carries no conserved phenylalanine or tryptophan at its end. The DNA is left out, because the CDR3 cannot be placed on it with certainty; the CDR3 is given as TCRdb lists it. CDR3 residues: CASSPPTPGQGYNEEFL. The chain is built from TRBV6-5 and TRBJ2-1; TRBD1 was called by the table and not checked on the DNA. The CDR3 adds up to 17 amino acids, both ends counted. Germline values: CDR1 MNHEY, CDR2 SVGAGI.

Comments on this clonotype: This could be a read error, since a much larger clone is one nucleotide away. This chain's CDR3 is CASSSQGANEEYF. For the CDR3, the DNA is TGTGCCAGCAGCTCCCAGGGGGCCAACGAGGAGTACTTC. The genes are TRBV7-9 and TRBJ2-7; 8 positions agree with TRBD1. Germline CDR1 reads SEHNR; CDR2 reads FQNEAQ (reference sequence). The CDR3 sequence is 13 residues long.

Concerning this clonotype: Since the CDR3 does not end with the conserved phenylalanine or tryptophan, this likely comes from a read error. V usage is TRBV11-2 and J usage is TRBJ2-5, with D possibly matching TRBD2 (5 bases). The CDR3 covers 13 residues. CDR1 SGHAT and CDR2 FQNNGV come from the germline V gene. CDR3 residues: CASSLDFLEAQYS. DNA of the CDR3: TGTGCAAGCAGCTTAGATTTTCTGGAGGCCCAGTACTCC.

For this clonotype: Relative to the germline gene, one junction end is altered; a read error may explain this. This chain links TRBV12-3 or TRBV12-4 with TRBJ2-7; D perhaps matches TRBD2 (5 bases). The CDR3 consists of 13 residues. CDR3 in amino acids: CANTRREYYEQNF. Here the CDR3 DNA reads TGTGCCAACACACGACGGGAATACTACGAGCAGAACTTC.

DNA for the CDR3: TGCAGCGTTAAGGGACCTAACAAGGAGACCCAGTACTTC. Protein product: CSVKGPNKETQYF. The chain couples TRBV29-1 to TRBJ2-5; D may match TRBD1 or TRBD2 (5 bases each). From germline, CDR1 is SQVTM and CDR2 ANQGSEA. V was clipped by 5 bases and J by 5 bases, with 15 bases between them. The CDR3 loop spans 13 amino acids.

Comment on this clonotype: Sequence at one end of the junction differs from germline and may be a read error. The chain has TRBV10-2 and TRBJ2-5; D gene uncertain. Germline V gene sequence: CDR1 WSHSY, CDR2 SAAADI. The CDR3 is 13 amino acids. CDR3 amino acids: CASSEAWSETRYF. CDR3 sequence (DNA): TGCGCCAGCAGTGAGGCATGGTCGGAGACCCGGTACTTC.

In this sample, this clonotype turned up a few times. The chain employs TRBV18 and TRBJ2-1, with 11 positions matching TRBD1. The V and J ends lost 6 bases and 0 bases, in that order; junction bases with no gene match: 13. The CDR3 spans 19 residues. CDR1 is KGHSH, CDR2 LQKENI, per germline. CDR3 sequence (DNA): TGTGCCAGCTCCCTAAACTCGGGACAGGGGGTCGGCTCCTACAATGAGCAGTTCTTC. It encodes CASSLNSGQGVGSYNEQFF.

Ten or more counts support this clonotype. The chain carries TRBV21-1 and TRBJ2-6; TRBD1 is the table's D call and was not checked against the DNA. TRBV21-1 is a pseudogene locus. This CDR3 contains 14 residues. DNA for the CDR3: TGTGCCAGCAGCAACAGGGTTGGGGCCAACGTCCTGACTTTC. This encodes CASSNRVGANVLTF.

The V call is TRBV6-6, the J call TRBJ1-5; D may be TRBD1 (6 bases). The germline V gene has CDR1 MNHNY and CDR2 SVGAGI (reference sequence). The CDR3 sequence is 15 residues long. The CDR3 spells CVCRPFGQSNQPQHF. CDR3 nucleotides: TGTGTCTGCAGACCCTTTGGACAGTCCAATCAGCCCCAGCATTTT.

This clonotype was recorded only once. The rearrangement uses TRBV12-3 or TRBV12-4 and TRBJ2-7, with unresolved D. This CDR3 is built from 14 residues. Trimming took off 1 base at V and 10 bases at J, with 17 bases between the two ends. In DNA form, the CDR3 reads TGTGCCAGCAGTTTAGGGACGGGCTCCTACCAACAGTACTTC. Its translation: CASSLGTGSYQQYF.

This clonotype was seen at least ten times. This rearrangement joins TRBV6-5 to TRBJ1-3, with a weak D call TRBD1 (5 bases). The CDR3 totals 16 residues. Germline V gives CDR1 MNHEY, CDR2 SVGAGI. V dropped 5 bases and J dropped 0 bases, with 14 bases sitting between them. For the CDR3, the DNA is TGTGCCAGCAGTCGACAGCGACCGTACTCTGGAAACACCATATATTTT. Amino acids: CASSRQRPYSGNTIYF.

As regards this clonotype: The junction and the germline gene differ at one end; a read error may be behind it. The chain joins TRBV4-2 to TRBJ1-2; a possible D gene is TRBD1 (6 bases). The CDR3 sequence is 16 residues long. The germline gives CDR1 LGHNA, CDR2 YNFKEQ. CDR3 in amino acids: CASSQDWGQARYSYTF. The CDR3 DNA reads as TGTGCCAGCAGCCAAGATTGGGGGCAGGCTCGCTATAGCTACACCTTC.

As concerns this clonotype: Relative to the germline gene, one junction end is altered; a read error may explain this. The rearrangement links TRBV6-5 to TRBJ1-2, with D possibly matching TRBD1 (6 bases). Germline V lookup: CDR1 MNHEY, CDR2 SVGAGI. The length of the CDR3 is 13 residues. This CDR3 reads CANSEQGNYGHTF. CDR3 bases: TGTGCCAACAGTGAACAGGGAAACTATGGCCACACCTTC.

Details on this clonotype: The junction does not match germline at one end; this may be a read error. The chain uses TRBV29-1 and TRBJ1-1; unclear D gene. The CDR3 covers 13 residues. Germline CDR1 SQVTM, CDR2 ANQGSEA. CDR3 DNA: TGCAGCGTTGACGCAGTCACGAACACTGAAGTTTTCTTT. Its translation is CSVDAVTNTEVFF. The entire variable domain, with the rest obtained from reference TRBV29-1 and TRBJ1-1, is as follows: SAVISQKPSRDICQRGTSLTIQCQVDSQVTMMFWYRQQPGQSLTLIATANQGSEATYESGFVIDKFPISRPNLTFSTLTVSNMSPEDSSIYLCSVDAVTNTEVFFGQGTRLTVV.

As for this clonotype: The junction departs from germline at one end; a sequencing error may be responsible. The chain joins TRBV4-2 to TRBJ1-1; no clear D gene. The germline CDR1 and CDR2 sequences are LGHNA and YNFKEQ. The CDR3 has 14 amino acids. The CDR3 is CPSSPGGPGTEAFF. The CDR3 bases are TGTCCCAGTAGCCCAGGCGGGCCGGGGACTGAAGCTTTCTTT.

About this clonotype: One end of the junction fails to match germline, which may point to a read error. The chain recombines TRBV7-9 with TRBJ2-7, with 11 bases lining up with TRBD2. The germline V gene has CDR1 SEHNR and CDR2 FQNEAQ (reference sequence). The CDR3 covers 15 residues. This CDR3 reads CASSLVLAGVYGQYF. Written as DNA, the CDR3 is TGTGCCAGCAGCCTAGTACTAGCGGGAGTTTACGGGCAGTACTTC.

About this clonotype: At one of its ends the junction is not consistent with the germline gene, which may arise from a read error. The chain employs TRBV29-1 and TRBJ2-5, with 7 nucleotides matching TRBD2. CDR1 and CDR2 from the germline V gene are SQVTM and ANQGSEA. CDR3 length: 12 residues. The CDR3 DNA is TGCAGCGTATCCGGGGGGAAAGAGACGCAGTACTTC. Translated, it gives CSVSGGKETQYF.

In regard to this clonotype: The CDR3 does not close with the conserved phenylalanine or tryptophan, likely indicating a read error. The chain combines TRBV6-5 with TRBJ2-7; 7 nucleotides agree with TRBD1. The V and J ends lost 10 bases and 4 bases, in that order; junction bases with no gene match: 16. Per the germline V gene, CDR1 is MNHEY and CDR2 is SVGAGI. The CDR3 extends over 15 amino acids. CDR3 DNA: TGTGCCACCACAAGGGAACTCAGGGGGACGTACGAGCAGTACTCC. It yields the protein CATTRELRGTYEQYS.

The rearrangement uses TRBV6-1 and TRBJ1-2; D possibly corresponds to TRBD1 (5 bases). Trimming shortened V by 2 bases and J by 6 bases, and 19 bases separated the two germline ends. CDR3 length: 16 amino acids. The germline CDR1 and CDR2 sequences are MNHNS and SASEGT. The CDR3: CASSERVDRGDHGYTF. The CDR3 nucleotides are TGTGCCAGCAGTGAAAGGGTTGATAGAGGGGATCATGGCTACACCTTC.

The chain has TRBV6-5 and TRBJ2-5; weak D call: TRBD2 (5 bases). Trimming stripped 2 bases from V and 6 bases from J, with 16 bases between. Germline loops: CDR1 MNHEY, CDR2 SVGAGI. The CDR3 has 15 amino acids. The CDR3 nucleotides are TGTGCCAGCAGTTACCAGGCTAGCCGGAGTAAGACCCAGTACTTC. Translated: CASSYQASRSKTQYF.

V gene TRBV28 combines with J gene TRBJ2-2; D is possibly TRBD1 (6 bases). The germline V gene encodes CDR1 MDHEN and CDR2 SYDVKM. Trimming pared 9 bases from V and 4 bases from J, leaving 18 bases between. The CDR3 length is 15 residues. The CDR3 DNA reads as TGTGCCAGTTCATTGACAGGACCGGGCACCGGGGAGCTGTTTTTT. Its translation is CASSLTGPGTGELFF.

As for this clonotype: Being one base from a much bigger clone, this may be a read error. The V call is TRBV28, the J call TRBJ1-5; no definite D call. V dropped 6 bases and J dropped 9 bases, with 15 bases sitting between them. The germline V gene has CDR1 MDHEN and CDR2 SYDVKM. The CDR3 has 13 residues. The CDR3 bases are TGTGCCAGCAGCGGACGGAATTATCGGCCCCAGCATTTT. Translating it yields CASSGRNYRPQHF.

This clonotype showed up just a few times. The rearrangement uses TRBV19 and TRBJ2-1; 14 positions match TRBD2. The ends lost 5 bases at V and 8 bases at J; junction bases unmatched: 5. Germline-derived CDR1 and CDR2 are LNHDA and SQIVND (reference sequence). The CDR3 consists of 15 residues. This CDR3 is CASSLGLAGAYEQFF. The CDR3 coding sequence is TGTGCCAGTAGTCTGGGACTAGCGGGAGCGTATGAGCAGTTCTTC. Full variable domain (missing parts from reference TRBV19 and TRBJ2-1): DGGITQSPKYLFRKEGQNVTLSCEQNLNHDAMYWYRQDPGQGLRLIYYSQIVNDFQKGDIAEGYSVSREKKESFPLTVTSAQKNPTAFYLCASSLGLAGAYEQFFGPGTRLTVL.

Turning to this clonotype: A junction end diverges from the germline sequence, so it may reflect a read error. The rearrangement joins TRBV6-1 to TRBJ2-7, with D perhaps given as TRBD1 or TRBD2 (5 bases each). CDR1 MNHNS and CDR2 SASEGT come from the germline V gene. The CDR3 has 14 amino acids. DNA for the CDR3: TGTGCCAGCAGTGATGGGGACGGACCCTACGAGGAGTACTTC. Its translation: CASSDGDGPYEEYF.

J is TRBJ2-2 and V is TRBV25-1, with D maybe TRBD2 (6 bases). Trimming stripped 7 bases from V and 4 bases from J, with 19 bases between. The V gene's germline CDR1 is MGHDK and CDR2 SYGVNS. CDR3 length equals 16 residues. CDR3 DNA: TGTGCCAGCACCAGCCACCGACTAGGGAGCACCGGGGAGCTGTTTTTT. Translation: CASTSHRLGSTGELFF. Based on the CDR3 plus reference TRBV25-1 and TRBJ2-2, the full variable domain is EADIYQTPRYLVIGTGKKITLECSQTMGHDKMYWYQQDPGMELHLIHYSYGVNSTEKGDLSSESTVSRIRTEHFPLTLESARPSHTSQYLCASTSHRLGSTGELFFGEGSRLTVL.

In regard to this clonotype: Here the CDR3 omits its conserved ending phenylalanine or tryptophan, so a read error is the likely source. The chain combines TRBV7-9 with TRBJ2-1; D remains unclear. V was shortened by 1 base and J by 10 bases, with 8 bases between the two germline ends. CDR1 SEHNR and CDR2 FQNEAQ come from the germline V gene (reference sequence). The CDR3 is 12 residues long. The CDR3 sequence is CASSLVAQEQFL. For the CDR3, the DNA is TGTGCCAGCAGCTTAGTAGCCCAAGAGCAGTTCTTG.

Comments on this clonotype: In this CDR3 the conserved last residue, phenylalanine or tryptophan, is missing, so a read error is likely. J is TRBJ1-5 and V is TRBV11-2; D is undetermined. There are 14 residues in the CDR3. Germline CDR1 and CDR2: SGHAT and FQNNGV. The CDR3 DNA sequence: TGTGCCTGCAGCACCGGACGGTTTCCCGAGCCCCAGCATCTG. It codes for CACSTGRFPEPQHL.

Note on this clonotype: This may stem from a read error, because a much larger clone lies one nucleotide away. The rearrangement joins TRBV30 to TRBJ1-4; unclear D gene. Looked up from germline, CDR1 is GTSNPN and CDR2 is SVGIG (reference sequence). CDR3 length: 15 residues. The V end was cut by 2 bases, the J end by 8 bases, with 18 bases between. The CDR3 reads CAWSLDRERHEKLFF. The CDR3 DNA is TGTGCCTGGAGTCTCGACCGGGAACGCCACGAAAAACTGTTTTTT.

A word on this clonotype: A read error may explain this, as a much larger clone is one base away. The J gene is TRBJ1-1, the V gene TRBV7-9; possibly TRBD1 for D (5 bases). The CDR3 is 14 residues long. CDR1 is SEHNR, CDR2 FQNEAQ, per germline (reference sequence). CDR3 sequence reads: CACSFRVLNTEAFF. The CDR3 DNA sequence: TGTGCCTGCAGCTTCAGGGTTCTGAACACTGAAGCTTTCTTT.

About this clonotype itself: Mismatch with germline at one junction end may stem from a read error. The CDR3 sequence: CAGSLVALAGTRELFF. The CDR3 DNA reads TGTGCCGGCAGCTTAGTGGCGCTAGCGGGAACCCGGGAGCTGTTTTTC. The chain uses TRBV11-2 and TRBJ2-2, with 9 bases fitting TRBD2. CDR3 size: 16 residues. CDR1 and CDR2 (germline): SGHAT, FQNNGV.

As regards this clonotype: The CDR3 does not close with the conserved phenylalanine or tryptophan, likely indicating a read error. The rearrangement links TRBV18 to TRBJ2-1; D unclear. The germline V and J ends were trimmed by 10 bases and 4 bases, with 14 bases remaining between them. Germline CDR1 KGHSH, CDR2 LQKENI. The CDR3 runs 13 residues. CDR3 in amino acids: CATEPDGYNEQFL. DNA for the CDR3: TGTGCCACGGAACCGGACGGTTACAATGAGCAGTTCTTA.

On this clonotype itself: One junction end disagrees with the germline gene, perhaps due to a read error. V gene TRBV9 combines with J gene TRBJ2-2; 8 nucleotides match TRBD2. Germline V gene lookup returns CDR1 SGDLS and CDR2 YYNGEE. This CDR3 is 18 amino acids long. The CDR3 spells CASSVRGGAAGVTGKLFF. The CDR3 nucleotides are TGTGCCAGCAGCGTAAGGGGCGGCGCAGCGGGAGTGACCGGGAAGCTGTTTTTT.